This TCR beta chain is from a study of cytomegalovirus exposure and HLA in healthy donors. The length of the CDR3 is 15 residues. V dropped 4 bases and J dropped 6; count of bases not matched to a gene: 7. The germline CDR1 and CDR2 sequences are SGHRS and YFSETQ. Generated by immunoSEQ multiplex PCR, the TCRdb table keeps only in-frame clones and is missing some. The table lists 120,000 to 150,000 clones, about 89% of them singletons. Sample: PBMCs. The genes are TRBV5-1 and TRBJ2-1; 10 bases are shared with TRBD1. This clonotype was sampled from a man younger than 35 in good health and CMV-seronegative. CDR3 nucleotides: TGCGCCAGCAGCCTGGGACAGGGGAAGCGCAATGAGCAGTTCTTC. As protein: CASSLGQGKRNEQFF.